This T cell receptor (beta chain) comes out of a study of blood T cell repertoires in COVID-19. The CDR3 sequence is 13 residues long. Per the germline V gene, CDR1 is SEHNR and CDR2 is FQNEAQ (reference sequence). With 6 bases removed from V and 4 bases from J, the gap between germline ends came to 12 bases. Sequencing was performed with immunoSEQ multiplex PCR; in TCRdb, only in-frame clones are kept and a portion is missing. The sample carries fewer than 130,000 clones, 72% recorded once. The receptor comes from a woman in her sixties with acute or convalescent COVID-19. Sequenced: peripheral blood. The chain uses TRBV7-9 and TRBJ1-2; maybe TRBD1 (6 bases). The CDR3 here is CASSFTDSYGYTF. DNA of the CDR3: TGTGCCAGCAGTTTCACGGACAGCTATGGCTACACCTTC.